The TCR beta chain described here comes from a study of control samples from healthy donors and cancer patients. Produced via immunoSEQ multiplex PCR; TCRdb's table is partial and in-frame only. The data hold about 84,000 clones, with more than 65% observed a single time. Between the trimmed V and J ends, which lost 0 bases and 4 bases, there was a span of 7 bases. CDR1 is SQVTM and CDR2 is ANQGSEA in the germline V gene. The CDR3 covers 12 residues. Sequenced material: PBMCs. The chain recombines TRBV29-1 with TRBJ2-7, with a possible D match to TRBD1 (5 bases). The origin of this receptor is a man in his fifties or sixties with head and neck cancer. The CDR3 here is CSVEDRGYEQYF. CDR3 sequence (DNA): TGCAGCGTTGAAGATAGGGGATACGAGCAGTACTTC.